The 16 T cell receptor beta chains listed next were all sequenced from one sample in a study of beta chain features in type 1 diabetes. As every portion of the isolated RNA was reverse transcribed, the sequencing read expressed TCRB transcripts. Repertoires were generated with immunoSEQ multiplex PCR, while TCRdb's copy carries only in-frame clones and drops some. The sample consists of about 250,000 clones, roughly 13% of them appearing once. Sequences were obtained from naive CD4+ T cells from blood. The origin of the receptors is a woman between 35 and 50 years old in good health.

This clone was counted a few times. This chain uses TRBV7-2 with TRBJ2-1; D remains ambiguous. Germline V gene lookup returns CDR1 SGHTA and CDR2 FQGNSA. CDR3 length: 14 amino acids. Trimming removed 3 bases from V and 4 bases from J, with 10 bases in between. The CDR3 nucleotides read TGTGCCAGCAGCTTTCCCGCTCAGTACAATGAGCAGTTCTTC. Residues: CASSFPAQYNEQFF. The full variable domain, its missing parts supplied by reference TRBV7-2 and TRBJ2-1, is GAGVSQSPSNKVTEKGKDVELRCDPISGHTALYWYRQSLGQGLEFLIYFQGNSAPDKSGLPSDRFSAERTGGSVSTLTIQRTQQEDSAVYLCASSFPAQYNEQFFGPGTRLTVL.

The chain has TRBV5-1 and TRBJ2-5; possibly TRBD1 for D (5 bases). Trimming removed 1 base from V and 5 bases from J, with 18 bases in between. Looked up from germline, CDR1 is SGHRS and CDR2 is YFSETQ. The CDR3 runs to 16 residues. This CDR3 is CASSLRSGRVWETQYF. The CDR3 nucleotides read TGCGCCAGCAGCTTGCGGAGTGGCAGGGTGTGGGAGACCCAGTACTTC.

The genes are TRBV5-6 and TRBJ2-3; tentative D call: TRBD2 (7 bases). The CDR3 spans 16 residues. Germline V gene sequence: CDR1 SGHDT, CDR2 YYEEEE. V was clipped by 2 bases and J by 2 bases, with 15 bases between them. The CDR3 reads CASSFALGGPTDTQYF. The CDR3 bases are TGTGCCAGCAGCTTTGCGCTGGGGGGGCCCACAGATACGCAGTATTTT.

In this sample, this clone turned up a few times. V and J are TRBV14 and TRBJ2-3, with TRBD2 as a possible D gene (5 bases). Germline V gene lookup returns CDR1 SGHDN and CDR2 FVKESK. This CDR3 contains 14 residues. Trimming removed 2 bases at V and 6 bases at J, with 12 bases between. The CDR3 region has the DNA TGTGCCAGCAGCCAACTAGCCCGCCCCGATACGCAGTATTTT. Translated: CASSQLARPDTQYF.

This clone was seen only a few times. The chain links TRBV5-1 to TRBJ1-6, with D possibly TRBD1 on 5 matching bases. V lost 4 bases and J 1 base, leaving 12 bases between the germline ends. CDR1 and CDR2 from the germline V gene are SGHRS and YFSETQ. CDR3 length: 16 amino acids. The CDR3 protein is CASSRETESYNSPLHF. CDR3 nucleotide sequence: TGCGCCAGCAGCCGAGAGACAGAATCCTATAATTCACCCCTCCACTTT.

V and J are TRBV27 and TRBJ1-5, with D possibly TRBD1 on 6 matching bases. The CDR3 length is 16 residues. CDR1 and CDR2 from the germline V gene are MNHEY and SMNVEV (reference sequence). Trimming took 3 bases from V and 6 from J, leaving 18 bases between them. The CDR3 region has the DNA TGTGCCAGCAGTTTCTACCCATACGGGGGGCCTCAGCCCCAGCATTTT. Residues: CASSFYPYGGPQPQHF.

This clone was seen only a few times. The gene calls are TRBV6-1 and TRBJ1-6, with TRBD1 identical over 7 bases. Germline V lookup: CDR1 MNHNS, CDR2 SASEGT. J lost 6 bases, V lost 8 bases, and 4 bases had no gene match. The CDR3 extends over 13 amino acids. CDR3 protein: CASSDRRNSPLHF. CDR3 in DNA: TGTGCCAGCTCGGACAGGCGTAATTCACCCCTCCACTTT.

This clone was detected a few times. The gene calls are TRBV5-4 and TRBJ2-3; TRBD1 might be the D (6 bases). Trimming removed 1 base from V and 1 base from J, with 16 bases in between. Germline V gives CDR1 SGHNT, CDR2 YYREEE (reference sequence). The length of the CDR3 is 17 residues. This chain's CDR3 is CASSLLQGLEGTDTQYF. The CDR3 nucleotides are TGTGCCAGCAGCTTGTTACAGGGCCTTGAAGGCACAGATACGCAGTATTTT. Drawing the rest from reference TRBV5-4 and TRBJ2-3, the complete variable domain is ETGVTQSPTHLIKTRGQQVTLRCSSQSGHNTVSWYQQALGQGPQFIFQYYREEENGRGNFPPRFSGLQFPNYSSELNVNALELDDSALYLCASSLLQGLEGTDTQYFGPGTRLTVL.

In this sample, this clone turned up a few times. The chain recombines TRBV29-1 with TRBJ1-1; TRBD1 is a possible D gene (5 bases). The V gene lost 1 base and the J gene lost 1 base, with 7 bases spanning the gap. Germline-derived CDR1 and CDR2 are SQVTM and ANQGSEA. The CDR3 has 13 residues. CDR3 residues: CSVEGRGNTEAFF. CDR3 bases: TGCAGCGTTGAAGGTAGGGGGAACACTGAAGCTTTCTTT.

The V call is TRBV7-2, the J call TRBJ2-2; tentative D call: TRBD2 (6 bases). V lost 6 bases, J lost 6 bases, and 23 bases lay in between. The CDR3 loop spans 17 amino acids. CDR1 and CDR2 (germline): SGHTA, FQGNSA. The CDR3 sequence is CASRQRSTGLKAGELFF. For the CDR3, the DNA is TGTGCCAGCAGACAAAGATCAACAGGACTAAAAGCCGGGGAGCTGTTTTTT.

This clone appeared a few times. CDR3 sequence: CASSYSSSRGNEQFF. CDR3 in DNA: TGTGCCAGCAGTTACTCATCGTCTAGGGGCAATGAGCAGTTCTTC. The chain recombines TRBV6-6 with TRBJ2-1, with D possibly being TRBD1 (5 bases). Germline CDR1 and CDR2: MNHNY and SVGAGI (reference sequence). This CDR3 comprises 15 residues. Deletions cut 0 bases from V and 6 bases from J, with 12 bases between.

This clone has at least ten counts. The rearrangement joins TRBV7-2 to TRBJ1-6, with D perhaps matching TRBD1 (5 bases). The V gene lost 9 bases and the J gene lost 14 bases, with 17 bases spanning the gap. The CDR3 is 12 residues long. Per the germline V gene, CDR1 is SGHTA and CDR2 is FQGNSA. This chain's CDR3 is CASGGRGSTLHF. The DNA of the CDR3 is TGTGCCAGTGGGGGGAGAGGATCAACCCTCCACTTT.

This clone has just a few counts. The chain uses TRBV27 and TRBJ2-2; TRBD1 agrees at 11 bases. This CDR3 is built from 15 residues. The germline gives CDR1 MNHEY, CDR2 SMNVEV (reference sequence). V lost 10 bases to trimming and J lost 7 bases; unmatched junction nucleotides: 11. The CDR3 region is CATGLGQGALGELFF. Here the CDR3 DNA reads TGTGCCACCGGCCTCGGACAGGGGGCCCTCGGGGAGCTGTTTTTT.

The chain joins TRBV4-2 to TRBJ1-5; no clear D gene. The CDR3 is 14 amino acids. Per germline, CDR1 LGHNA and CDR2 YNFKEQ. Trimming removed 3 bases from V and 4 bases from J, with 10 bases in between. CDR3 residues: CASSQAGGNQPQHF. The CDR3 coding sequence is TGTGCCAGCAGCCAGGCAGGAGGGAATCAGCCCCAGCATTTT.

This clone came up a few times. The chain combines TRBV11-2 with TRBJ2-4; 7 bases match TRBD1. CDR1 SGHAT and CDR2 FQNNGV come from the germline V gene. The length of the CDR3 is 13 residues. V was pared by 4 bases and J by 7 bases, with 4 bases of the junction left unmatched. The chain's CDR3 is CASSSGQINIQYF. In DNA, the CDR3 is TGTGCCAGCAGCTCGGGACAGATCAACATTCAGTACTTC.

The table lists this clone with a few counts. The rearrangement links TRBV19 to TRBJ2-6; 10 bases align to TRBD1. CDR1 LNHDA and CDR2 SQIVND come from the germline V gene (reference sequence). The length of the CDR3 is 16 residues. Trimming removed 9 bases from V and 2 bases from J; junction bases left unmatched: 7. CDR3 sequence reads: CASRTGQGAGANVLTF. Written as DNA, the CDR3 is TGTGCCAGCCGAACCGGACAGGGGGCTGGGGCCAACGTCCTGACTTTC.